This record looks at one T cell receptor beta chain sequence and its context. Other nucleotide sequences from this sample produce the same CDR3. The PCR employed 60 Vbeta primers together with 13 Jbeta primers. Profiling relied on immunoSEQ multiplex PCR, and the TCRdb table lists in-frame clones only, not all of them. Of about 200,000 clones in the sample, roughly 80% are singletons; the top ten hold nearly 0.4%. Per the germline V gene, CDR1 is SGHTA and CDR2 is FQGTGA. The CDR3 spans 15 residues. V was cut by 5 bases and J by 0 bases, with 10 bases left in between. This record belongs to a study of cytomegalovirus exposure and HLA in healthy donors.

Specimen: PBMCs. J is TRBJ1-4 and V is TRBV7-3; D may be TRBD1 (6 bases). This sequence was found in a male donor in good health and CMV-seropositive. CDR3 in DNA: TGTGCCAGCAGCCTGTCAGGGGCAACTAATGAAAAACTGTTTTTT. Residues: CASSLSGATNEKLFF.